The rows below give T cell receptor beta chains drawn from one sample of a study of blood T cell dynamics during melanoma immunotherapy. TCRdb's table, derived via immunoSEQ multiplex PCR, lists solely in-frame clones and lacks some. This table has thousands of clones, around four fifths appearing once. This specimen was blood, taken from a patient treated with checkpoint blockade. These receptors were obtained from a human donor with melanoma. Some clones in this sample may be carry-over from other donors' samples. Both conserved end residues are part of each CDR3. A D gene is named only where the DNA matches it firmly. Size is stated for part of the rows, as once, few or many counts, or as a class when the clone is expanded.

TRBJ1-2 | - | TRBV29-1 | TRBD1 | CSVRQGRYGYTF | TGCAGCGTAAGACAGGGCCGCTATGGCTACACCTTC
TRBJ2-2 | - | TRBV2 | - | CASSEGQGEAGELFF | TGTGCCAGCAGTGAAGGCCAGGGGGAGGCCGGGGAGCTGTTTTTT
TRBJ1-6 | - | TRBV7-3 | - | CASSLGPRSPLHF | TGTGCCAGCAGCTTAGGCCCTAGGTCACCCCTCCACTTT
TRBJ1-6 | - | TRBV9 | - | CASSAREGSPLHF | TGTGCCAGCAGCGCCAGGGAGGGTTCACCCCTCCACTTT
TRBJ1-4 | - | TRBV5-1 | - | CASSAESAGGEKLFF | TGCGCCAGCAGCGCAGAGTCCGCCGGTGGTGAAAAACTGTTTTTT
TRBJ2-7 | few | TRBV27 | - | CASSLRAQSYEQYF | TGTGCCAGCAGTTTACGGGCCCAGTCCTACGAGCAGTACTTC
TRBJ1-1 | - | TRBV19 | - | CASSNRLNTEAFF | TGTGCCAGTAGTAATCGGTTGAACACTGAAGCTTTCTTT
TRBJ2-3 | - | TRBV19 | - | CASSTPVGGSTDTQYF | TGTGCCAGTAGCACCCCCGTTGGAGGGAGCACAGATACGCAGTATTTT
TRBJ2-1 | - | TRBV5-4 | - | CASSRGGRNEQFF | TGTGCCAGCAGCCGTGGGGGCCGTAATGAGCAGTTCTTC
TRBJ1-1 | once | TRBV11-3 | - | CASSLSASNEAFF | TGTGCCAGCAGCTTATCAGCCTCGAATGAAGCTTTCTTT
TRBJ2-5 | - | TRBV6-6 | TRBD1 | CASSRQGYQETQYF | TGTGCCAGCAGCCGACAGGGATACCAAGAGACCCAGTACTTC
TRBJ2-3 | once | TRBV5-6 | - | CASSLATGPTDTQYF | TGTGCCAGCAGCTTGGCGACAGGACCCACAGATACGCAGTATTTT
TRBJ2-2 | - | TRBV6-1 | - | CASSELSANTGELFF | TGTGCCAGCAGTGAACTTAGTGCGAACACCGGGGAGCTGTTTTTT
TRBJ1-4 | - | TRBV30 | TRBD1 | CAWGTGTATNEKLFF | TGTGCCTGGGGGACAGGGACTGCAACTAATGAAAAACTGTTTTTT
TRBJ2-7 | - | TRBV28 | TRBD2 | CASKTSGEQYF | TGTGCCAGCAAGACTAGCGGCGAGCAGTACTTC
TRBJ1-6 | - | TRBV6-5 | - | CASRDHNSPLHF | TGTGCCAGCCGGGACCATAATTCACCCCTCCACTTT
TRBJ1-5 | - | TRBV2 | - | CASSRDNNQPQHF | TGTGCCAGCAGTCGGGACAACAATCAGCCCCAGCATTTT
TRBJ2-7 | - | TRBV5-1 | TRBD1 | CASSLRTGGEQYF | TGCGCCAGCAGCCTTAGGACAGGGGGCGAGCAGTACTTC
TRBJ1-1 | - | TRBV16 | - | CASSRAGHRNTEAFF | TGTGCCAGCAGCCGAGCGGGACACCGGAACACTGAAGCTTTCTTT
TRBJ1-6 | - | TRBV6-5 | - | CASSFDWTGNSPLHF | TGTGCCAGCAGTTTCGATTGGACGGGAAATTCACCCCTCCACTTT
TRBJ1-1 | - | TRBV5-1 | - | CASSLGGFGNTEAFF | TGCGCCAGCAGCTTGGGCGGGTTCGGGAACACTGAAGCTTTCTTT
TRBJ2-5 | - | TRBV5-1 | TRBD2 | CASSRGTSGGQETQYF | TGCGCCAGCAGCAGAGGGACTAGCGGGGGGCAAGAGACCCAGTACTTC
TRBJ2-2 | - | TRBV30 | TRBD2 | CAWSGGIGFMGELFF | TGTGCCTGGAGCGGGGGGATCGGCTTTATGGGAGAGCTGTTTTTT
TRBJ2-1 | - | TRBV29-1 | - | CSVEQGSQGGEQFF | TGCAGCGTAGAACAGGGGTCCCAGGGGGGTGAGCAGTTCTTC
TRBJ1-6 | - | TRBV11-1 | - | CASSEYQGGHNSPLHF | TGTGCCAGCAGCGAGTACCAGGGTGGCCATAATTCACCCCTCCACTTT
TRBJ1-4 | once | TRBV19 | - | CASSVSPSATNEKLFF | TGTGCCAGTAGTGTCTCACCAAGTGCAACTAATGAAAAACTGTTTTTT